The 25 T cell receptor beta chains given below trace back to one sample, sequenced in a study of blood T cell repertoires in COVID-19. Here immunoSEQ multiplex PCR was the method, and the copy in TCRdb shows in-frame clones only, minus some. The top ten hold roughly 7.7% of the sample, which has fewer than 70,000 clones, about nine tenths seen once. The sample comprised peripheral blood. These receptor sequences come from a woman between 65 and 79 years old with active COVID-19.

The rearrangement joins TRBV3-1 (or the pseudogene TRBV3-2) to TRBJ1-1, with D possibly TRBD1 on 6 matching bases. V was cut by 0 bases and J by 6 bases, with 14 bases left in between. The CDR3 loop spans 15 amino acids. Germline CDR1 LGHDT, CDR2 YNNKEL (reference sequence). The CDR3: CASSQEDSGTSEAFF. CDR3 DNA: TGTGCCAGCAGCCAAGAGGACAGTGGTACGTCTGAAGCTTTCTTT.

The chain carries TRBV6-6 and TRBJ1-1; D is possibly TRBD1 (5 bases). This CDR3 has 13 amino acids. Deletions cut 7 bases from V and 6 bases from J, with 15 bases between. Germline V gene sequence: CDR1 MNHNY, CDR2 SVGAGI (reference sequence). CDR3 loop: CASTSRPGAEAFF. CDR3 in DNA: TGTGCCAGCACTTCCCGGCCGGGGGCTGAAGCTTTCTTT.

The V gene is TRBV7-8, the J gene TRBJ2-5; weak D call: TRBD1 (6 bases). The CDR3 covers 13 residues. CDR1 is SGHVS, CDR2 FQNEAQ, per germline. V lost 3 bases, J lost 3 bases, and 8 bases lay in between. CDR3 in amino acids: CASSFNREETQYF. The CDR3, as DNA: TGTGCCAGCAGCTTCAACAGGGAAGAGACCCAGTACTTC.

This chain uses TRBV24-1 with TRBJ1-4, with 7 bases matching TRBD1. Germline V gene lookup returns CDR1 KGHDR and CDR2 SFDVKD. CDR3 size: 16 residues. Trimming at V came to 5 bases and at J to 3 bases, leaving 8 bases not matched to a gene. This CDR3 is CATSALDRDSNEKLFF. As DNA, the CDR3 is TGTGCCACCAGTGCCCTCGACAGGGATTCTAATGAAAAACTGTTTTTT.

This chain's CDR3 is CASSLAVGGIGEKLFF. CDR3 bases: TGTGCCAGCAGCTTAGCGGTTGGGGGGATAGGCGAAAAACTGTTTTTT. The chain recombines TRBV7-8 with TRBJ1-4; possible D gene TRBD1, 5 bases. The germline CDR1 and CDR2 sequences are SGHVS and FQNEAQ. Trimming left V 0 bases short and J 8 bases short, with 16 bases between. The CDR3 consists of 16 residues. Combining the CDR3 with reference TRBV7-8 and TRBJ1-4 gives the whole variable domain GAGVSQSPRYKVAKRGQDVALRCDPISGHVSLFWYQQALGQGPEFLTYFQNEAQLDKSGLPSDRFFAERPEGSVSTLKIQRTQQEDSAVYLCASSLAVGGIGEKLFFGSGTQLSVL.

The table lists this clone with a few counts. CDR3 in amino acids: CATSRGSGTSGTDTQYF. In DNA form, the CDR3 reads TGTGCCACCAGCAGAGGTTCCGGGACTAGCGGCACAGATACGCAGTATTTT. The chain carries TRBV15 and TRBJ2-3; 10 nucleotides agree with TRBD2. This CDR3 has 17 amino acids. Germline CDR1 and CDR2: LNHNV and YYDKDF (reference sequence). With 1 base clipped from V and 1 base from J, the junction kept 5 bases outside the gene matches.

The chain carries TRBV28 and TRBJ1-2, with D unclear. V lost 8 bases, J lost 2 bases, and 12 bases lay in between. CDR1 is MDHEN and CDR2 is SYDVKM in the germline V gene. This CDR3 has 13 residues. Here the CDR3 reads CASYPAGNYGYTF. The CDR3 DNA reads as TGTGCCAGCTATCCTGCGGGGAACTATGGCTACACCTTC.

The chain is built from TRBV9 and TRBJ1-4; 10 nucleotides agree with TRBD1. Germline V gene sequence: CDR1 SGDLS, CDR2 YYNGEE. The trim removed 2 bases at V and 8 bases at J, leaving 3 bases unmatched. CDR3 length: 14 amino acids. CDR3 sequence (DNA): TGTGCCAGCAGCGTCGGGACAGGGGAAGAAAAACTGTTTTTT. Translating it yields CASSVGTGEEKLFF.

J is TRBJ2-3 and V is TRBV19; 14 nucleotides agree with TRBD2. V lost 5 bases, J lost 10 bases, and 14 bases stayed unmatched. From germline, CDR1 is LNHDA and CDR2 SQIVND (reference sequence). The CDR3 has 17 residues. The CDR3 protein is CASSPPRLAGGPYAQYF. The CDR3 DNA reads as TGTGCCAGTAGTCCGCCCCGACTAGCGGGAGGGCCTTATGCGCAGTATTTT.

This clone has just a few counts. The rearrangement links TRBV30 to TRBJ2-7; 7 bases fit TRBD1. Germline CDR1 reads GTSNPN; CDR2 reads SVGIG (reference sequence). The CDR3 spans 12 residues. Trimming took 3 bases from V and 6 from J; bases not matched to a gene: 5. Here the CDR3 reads CAWRRQGLEQYF. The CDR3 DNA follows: TGTGCCTGGAGGAGACAGGGTCTCGAGCAGTACTTC.

The CDR3, as DNA: TGTGCCAGCAGTGAATTCGGGAGCTCCTACGAGCAGTACTTC. It is translated as CASSEFGSSYEQYF. The chain uses TRBV25-1 and TRBJ2-7, with D possibly being TRBD2 (6 bases). This CDR3 comprises 14 residues. The V end was cut by 1 base, the J end by 0 bases, with 7 bases between. Germline lookup yields CDR1 MGHDK and CDR2 SYGVNS.

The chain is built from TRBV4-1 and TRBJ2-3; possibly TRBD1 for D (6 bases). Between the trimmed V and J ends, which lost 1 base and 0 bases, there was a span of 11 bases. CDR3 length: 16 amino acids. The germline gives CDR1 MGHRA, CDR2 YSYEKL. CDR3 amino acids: CASSQGDRSSTDTQYF. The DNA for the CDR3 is TGCGCCAGCAGCCAAGGAGACAGGTCTAGCACAGATACGCAGTATTTT.

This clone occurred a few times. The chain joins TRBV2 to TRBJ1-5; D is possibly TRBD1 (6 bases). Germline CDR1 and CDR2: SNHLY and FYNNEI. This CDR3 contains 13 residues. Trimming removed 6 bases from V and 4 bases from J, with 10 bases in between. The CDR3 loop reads CASSRDKNQPQHF. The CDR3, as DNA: TGTGCCAGCAGCCGGGACAAGAATCAGCCCCAGCATTTT.

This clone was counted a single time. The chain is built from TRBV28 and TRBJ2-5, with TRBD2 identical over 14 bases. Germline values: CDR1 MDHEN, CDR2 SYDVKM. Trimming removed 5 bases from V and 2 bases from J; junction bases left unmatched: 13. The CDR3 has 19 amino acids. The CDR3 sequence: CASSVGLAGGPRVQETQYF. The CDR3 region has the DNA TGTGCCAGCAGTGTCGGACTAGCGGGAGGACCAAGAGTACAAGAGACCCAGTACTTC.

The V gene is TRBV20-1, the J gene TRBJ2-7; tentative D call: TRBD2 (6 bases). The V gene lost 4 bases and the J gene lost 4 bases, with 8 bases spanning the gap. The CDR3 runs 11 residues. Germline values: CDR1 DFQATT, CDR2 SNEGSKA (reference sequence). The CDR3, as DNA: TGCAGTGCTACCAGCGGGTACGAGCAGTACTTC. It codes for CSATSGYEQYF.

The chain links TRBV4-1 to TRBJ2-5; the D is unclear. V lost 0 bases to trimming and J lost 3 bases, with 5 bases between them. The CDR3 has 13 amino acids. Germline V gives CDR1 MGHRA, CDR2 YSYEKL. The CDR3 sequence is CASSQDSEETQYF. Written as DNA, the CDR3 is TGCGCCAGCAGCCAAGATTCAGAAGAGACCCAGTACTTC.

CDR3 amino acids: CASSPPGRGFQTQYF. The DNA of the CDR3 is TGTGCCAGCAGCCCCCCGGGACGGGGGTTTCAGACCCAGTACTTC. V usage is TRBV7-3 and J usage is TRBJ2-5; TRBD2 might be the D (6 bases). Trimming removed 5 bases at V and 6 bases at J, with 19 bases between. Germline assignment: CDR1 SGHTA and CDR2 FQGTGA. The CDR3 has 15 amino acids. The variable domain in full, completed from reference TRBV7-3 and TRBJ2-5, reads GAGVSQTPSNKVTEKGKYVELRCDPISGHTALYWYRQSLGQGPEFLIYFQGTGAADDSGLPNDRFFAVRPEGSVSTLKIQRTERGDSAVYLCASSPPGRGFQTQYFGPGTRLLVL.

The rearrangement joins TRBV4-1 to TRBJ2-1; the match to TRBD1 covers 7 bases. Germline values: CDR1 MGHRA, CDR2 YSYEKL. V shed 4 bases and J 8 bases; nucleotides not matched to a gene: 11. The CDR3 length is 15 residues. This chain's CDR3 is CASSPRQGYKDEQFF. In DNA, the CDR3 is TGCGCCAGCAGCCCCCGACAGGGTTATAAAGATGAGCAGTTCTTC.

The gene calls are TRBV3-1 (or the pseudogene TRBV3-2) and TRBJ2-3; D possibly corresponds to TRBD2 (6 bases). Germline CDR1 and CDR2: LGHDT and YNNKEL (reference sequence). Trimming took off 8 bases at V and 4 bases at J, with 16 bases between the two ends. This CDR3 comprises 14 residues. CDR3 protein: CASSTGALADTQYF. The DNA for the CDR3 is TGTGCCAGCTCTACGGGAGCCCTCGCAGATACGCAGTATTTT.

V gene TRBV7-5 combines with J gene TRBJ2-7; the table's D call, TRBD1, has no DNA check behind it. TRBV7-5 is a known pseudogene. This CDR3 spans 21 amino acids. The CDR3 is CVRSLAPRTTGVGFDLHEQYF. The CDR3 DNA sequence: TGTGTCAGAAGCTTAGCTCCCCGTACTACAGGGGTGGGTTTTGATTTGCACGAGCAGTACTTC.

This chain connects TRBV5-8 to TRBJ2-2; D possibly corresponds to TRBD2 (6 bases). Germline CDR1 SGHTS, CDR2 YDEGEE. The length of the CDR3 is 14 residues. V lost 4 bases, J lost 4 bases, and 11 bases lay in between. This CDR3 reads CASSTGLLTGELFF. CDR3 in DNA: TGTGCCAGCAGCACGGGACTTCTCACCGGGGAGCTGTTTTTT.

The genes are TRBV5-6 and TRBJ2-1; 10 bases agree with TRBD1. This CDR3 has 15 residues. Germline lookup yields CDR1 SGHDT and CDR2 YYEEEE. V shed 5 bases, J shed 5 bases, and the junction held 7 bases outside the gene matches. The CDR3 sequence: CASRARDRGDNEQFF. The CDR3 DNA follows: TGTGCCAGCAGAGCACGGGACAGGGGAGACAATGAGCAGTTCTTC. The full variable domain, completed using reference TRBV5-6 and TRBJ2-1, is DAGVTQSPTHLIKTRGQQVTLRCSPKSGHDTVSWYQQALGQGPQFIFQYYEEEERQRGNFPDRFSGHQFPNYSSELNVNALLLGDSALYLCASRARDRGDNEQFFGPGTRLTVL.

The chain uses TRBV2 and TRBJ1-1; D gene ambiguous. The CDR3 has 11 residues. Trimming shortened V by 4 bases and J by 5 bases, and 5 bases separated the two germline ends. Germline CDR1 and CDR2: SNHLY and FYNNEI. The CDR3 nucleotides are TGTGCCAGCAGTGCCACTACTGAAGCTTTCTTT. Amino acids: CASSATTEAFF.

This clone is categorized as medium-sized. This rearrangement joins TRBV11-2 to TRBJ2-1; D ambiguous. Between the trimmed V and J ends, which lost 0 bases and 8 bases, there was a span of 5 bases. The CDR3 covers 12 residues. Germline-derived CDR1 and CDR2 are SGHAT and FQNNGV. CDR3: CASSLEAYEQFF. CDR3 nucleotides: TGTGCCAGCAGCTTAGAAGCCTATGAGCAGTTCTTC.

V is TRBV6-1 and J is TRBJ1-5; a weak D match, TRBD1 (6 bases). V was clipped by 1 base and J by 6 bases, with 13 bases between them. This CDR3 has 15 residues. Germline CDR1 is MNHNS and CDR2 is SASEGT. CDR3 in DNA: TGTGCCAGCAGTGAAGAGGGGGGGGGCGGTCAGCCCCAGCATTTT. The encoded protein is CASSEEGGGGQPQHF.